The present entry profiles one T cell receptor beta chain with its context. CDR3 length: 15 amino acids. Germline assignment: CDR1 GTSNPN and CDR2 SVGIG (reference sequence). The germline V and J ends were trimmed by 3 bases and 6 bases, with 20 bases remaining between them. The sample belongs to a study of blood T cell repertoires in COVID-19. Background on the study: The samples span acute and convalescent COVID-19 from the United States, Italy and Spain. The cDNA or gDNA used as material had been derived from T cells, B-cell-depleted T cells, or PBMCs.

Only in-frame clones appear in the TCRdb table, and some are missing; sequencing was by immunoSEQ multiplex PCR. The table lists approximately 330,000 clones, roughly 90% of them singletons. Sequencing input: peripheral blood. The chain is built from TRBV30 and TRBJ1-2, with a tentative D call TRBD1 (5 bases). The TCR sequence derives from a woman aged 45-65 years with active or convalescent COVID-19. The CDR3 DNA reads as TGTGCCTGGAGGTCCTGGGACTCTCCCCTGGATGGCTACACCTTC. This translates into CAWRSWDSPLDGYTF.